This passage covers 25 T cell receptor beta chains from one sample sequenced in a study of T cells after yellow fever vaccination. From the 5' RACE reads, TCRdb called clonotypes with MiXCR, one entry per CDR3 protein. The table shows about 320,000 distinct CDR3 sequences, with about 10% occurring only once. Material: CD4+ T cells sorted from PBMCs, obtained 45 days after the yellow fever booster vaccination. The receptors were gathered from a man between 18 and 35 years old who received the YFV17D yellow fever vaccine.

The chain carries TRBV7-9 and TRBJ2-2, with D maybe TRBD2 (7 bases). Germline CDR1 SEHNR, CDR2 FQNEAQ (reference sequence). The length of the CDR3 is 14 residues. The V gene lost 6 bases and the J gene lost 3 bases, with 11 bases spanning the gap. CDR3 nucleotides: TGTGCCAGCAGGGGGGGGCCTGACACCGGGGAGCTGTTTTTT. Protein sequence: CASRGGPDTGELFF.

This clonotype was seen a handful of times. The chain joins TRBV6-2 or TRBV6-3 to TRBJ2-7, with a possible D match to TRBD1 (6 bases). CDR1 and CDR2 (germline): MNHEY, SVGEGT. CDR3 length: 12 amino acids. V gave up 6 bases and J gave up 6 bases, with 12 bases separating them. CDR3 in DNA: TGTGCCAGCAGCCAGACAGGTACCGAGCAGTACGTC. Protein product: CASSQTGTEQYV.

The chain couples TRBV5-1 to TRBJ2-2; possible D gene TRBD2, 5 bases. The CDR3 consists of 14 residues. From germline, CDR1 is SGHRS and CDR2 YFSETQ. Trimming took off 0 bases at V and 8 bases at J, with 11 bases between the two ends. This CDR3 reads CASSLVLTGGELFF. CDR3 coding DNA: TGCGCCAGCAGCTTGGTACTGACGGGAGGGGAGCTGTTTTTT.

This clonotype was seen a handful of times. V and J are TRBV9 and TRBJ2-7; 10 nucleotides agree with TRBD1. The CDR3 consists of 17 residues. Germline V lookup: CDR1 SGDLS, CDR2 YYNGEE. V was clipped by 1 base and J by 3 bases; unmatched bases: 10. For the CDR3, the DNA is TGTGCCAGCAGCGTATCTGTAGGGGACAGGGGCCGCTACGAGCAGTACTTC. It yields the protein CASSVSVGDRGRYEQYF.

The chain has TRBV4-3 and TRBJ2-1, with TRBD2 as a possible D gene (6 bases). The V gene lost 0 bases and the J gene lost 8 bases, with 17 bases spanning the gap. Germline CDR1 reads LGHNA; CDR2 reads YSLEER. This CDR3 contains 16 residues. CDR3: CASSQDARGGMDEQFF. The CDR3 region has the DNA TGCGCCAGCAGCCAAGATGCTAGGGGAGGAATGGATGAGCAGTTCTTC.

The chain recombines TRBV6-2 or TRBV6-3 with TRBJ2-7; perhaps TRBD2 as D (5 bases). Trimming cost V 6 bases and J 7 bases, with 19 bases left between them. Germline V gene sequence: CDR1 MNHEY, CDR2 SVGEGT. The CDR3 extends over 14 amino acids. In DNA form, the CDR3 reads TGTGCCAGCAGCCCCCCGACCCGAGGGCGGGAGCAGTACGTC. This gives the protein CASSPPTRGREQYV.

This clonotype was detected ten times or more. The chain employs TRBV9 and TRBJ2-1; 8 nucleotides align to TRBD2. With 0 bases clipped from V and 5 bases from J, the junction kept 13 bases outside the gene matches. In germline, CDR1 is SGDLS, CDR2 YYNGEE. The CDR3 sequence is 18 residues long. The CDR3: CASSVGGRSGGIHNEQFF. The DNA for the CDR3 is TGTGCCAGCAGCGTAGGAGGGCGAAGCGGGGGTATCCACAATGAGCAGTTCTTC.

The genes are TRBV10-2 and TRBJ1-3, with 8 bases that match TRBD1. Germline CDR1 WSHSY, CDR2 SAAADI. With V trimmed by 8 bases and J by 0 bases, 6 bases remained unmatched. The CDR3 has 15 amino acids. CDR3 amino acids: CASASGGHSGNTIYF. As DNA, the CDR3 is TGCGCCAGCGCCTCAGGGGGCCACTCTGGAAACACCATATATTTT.

The J gene is TRBJ2-2, the V gene TRBV7-6; 7 bases agree with TRBD1. Trimming removed 1 base from V and 6 bases from J; junction bases left unmatched: 5. CDR3 length equals 15 residues. Per germline, CDR1 SGHVS and CDR2 FNYEAQ. The CDR3 protein is CASSLVQGTAGELFF. The CDR3, as DNA: TGTGCCAGCAGCTTAGTGCAAGGGACAGCCGGGGAGCTGTTTTTT.

The chain has TRBV7-8 and TRBJ2-5; 7 positions match TRBD2. The CDR3 covers 16 residues. Germline trimming cut 2 bases from V and 5 bases from J; bases unmatched to any gene: 11. Germline CDR1 SGHVS, CDR2 FQNEAQ. The CDR3 is CASSLLRGTLRETQYF. The CDR3 coding sequence is TGTGCCAGCAGCTTATTGCGGGGGACGCTCAGGGAGACCCAGTACTTC.

This sequence joins TRBV10-1 and TRBJ1-5; the match to TRBD1 covers 7 bases. With V trimmed by 7 bases and J by 0 bases, 15 bases remained unmatched. CDR1 and CDR2 from the germline V gene are WNHNN and SYGVQD (reference sequence). This CDR3 has 18 residues. CDR3 in DNA: TGCGCCAGCACCGAGAATAACCCAGGGGGGACTAGCAATCAGCCCCAGCATTTT. Encoded protein: CASTENNPGGTSNQPQHF.

A few counts support this clonotype. The J gene is TRBJ2-2, the V gene TRBV3-1; D gene ambiguous. Trimming took off 3 bases at V and 1 base at J, with 9 bases between the two ends. The CDR3 contains 15 residues. CDR1 and CDR2 from the germline V gene are LGHDT and YNNKEL (reference sequence). CDR3 loop: CASSHRLKNTGELFF. Here the CDR3 DNA reads TGTGCCAGCAGCCATCGCCTAAAGAACACCGGGGAGCTGTTTTTT.

This clonotype was seen more than once but under ten times. The chain joins TRBV5-5 to TRBJ2-5; 15 bases are shared with TRBD2. This CDR3 region has 16 residues. The V gene end was trimmed by 4 bases and the J gene end by 4 bases; junction bases not matched to a gene: 5. From germline, CDR1 is SGHKS and CDR2 YYEKEE (reference sequence). The CDR3 protein is CASSPGLAGGVETQYF. The CDR3 nucleotides read TGTGCCAGCAGCCCCGGACTAGCGGGGGGGGTAGAGACCCAGTACTTC.

This clonotype was counted between two and nine times. The chain carries TRBV9 and TRBJ1-2, with 7 bases fitting TRBD1. V shed 3 bases and J 8 bases; nucleotides not matched to a gene: 13. The CDR3 loop spans 15 amino acids. Germline loops: CDR1 SGDLS, CDR2 YYNGEE. CDR3 loop: CASSGGQVGAYGYTF. The CDR3 region has the DNA TGTGCCAGCAGCGGCGGACAGGTTGGGGCGTACGGCTACACCTTC.

This clonotype was recorded a few times. The chain carries TRBV5-1 and TRBJ1-1; weak D call: TRBD1 (5 bases). V was shortened by 0 bases and J by 6 bases, with 12 bases between the two germline ends. The germline V gene has CDR1 SGHRS and CDR2 YFSETQ. This CDR3 is built from 14 residues. The CDR3 region is CASSLGRGTAEAFF. DNA of the CDR3: TGCGCCAGCAGCTTGGGTCGGGGGACGGCTGAAGCTTTCTTT. The full variable domain, with the rest looked up from reference TRBV5-1 and TRBJ1-1, is KAGVTQTPRYLIKTRGQQVTLSCSPISGHRSVSWYQQTPGQGLQFLFEYFSETQRNKGNFPGRFSGRQFSNSRSEMNVSTLELGDSALYLCASSLGRGTAEAFFGQGTRLTVV.

A few counts support this clonotype. The chain has TRBV7-9 and TRBJ2-3; TRBD2 is a possible D gene (6 bases). The CDR3 has 15 amino acids. Trimming took off 5 bases at V and 3 bases at J, with 15 bases between the two ends. The germline CDR1 and CDR2 sequences are SEHNR and FQNEAQ (reference sequence). The chain's CDR3 is CASSPTDGGTDTQYF. The CDR3 coding sequence is TGTGCCAGCAGCCCGACGGACGGGGGTACAGATACGCAGTATTTT.

The chain combines TRBV5-1 with TRBJ2-3, with no clear D. The ends were cut back, 0 bases at V and 2 bases at J, with 13 bases in the middle. This CDR3 region has 16 residues. Per the germline V gene, CDR1 is SGHRS and CDR2 is YFSETQ. The CDR3, as DNA: TGCGCCAGCAGCTTGGAAGGTGAGGCCGCCACAGATACGCAGTATTTT. Its translation: CASSLEGEAATDTQYF.

The chain employs TRBV5-4 and TRBJ2-1, with D hard to call. Trimming stripped 4 bases from V and 10 bases from J, with 12 bases between. The CDR3 consists of 12 residues. Looked up from germline, CDR1 is SGHNT and CDR2 is YYREEE (reference sequence). The CDR3 coding sequence is TGTGCCAGCAGCCGACCCCTGACCGAGCAGTTCTTC. Protein sequence: CASSRPLTEQFF.

In this sample, this clonotype turned up a few times. This chain connects TRBV5-4 to TRBJ2-3; D may be TRBD2 (5 bases). Germline CDR1 reads SGHNT; CDR2 reads YYREEE (reference sequence). This CDR3 comprises 14 residues. V was trimmed by 3 bases and J by 2 bases, leaving 10 bases between them. The DNA for the CDR3 is TGTGCCAGCAGCTCGCGGACTGACACAGATACGCAGTATTTT. Translating gives CASSSRTDTDTQYF.

This clonotype was recorded a few times. This sequence joins TRBV12-3 or TRBV12-4 and TRBJ2-1; 9 nucleotides line up with TRBD1. Trimming removed 6 bases from V and 9 bases from J; junction bases left unmatched: 3. The CDR3 has 12 residues. In DNA, the CDR3 is TGTGCCAGCAGCCCGACAGGGGGTGAGCAGTTCTTC. Translated: CASSPTGGEQFF.

This clonotype was detected only a few times. V is TRBV20-1 and J is TRBJ2-1, with D uncertain. The length of the CDR3 is 12 residues. V shed 5 bases and J shed 3 bases, with 8 bases lying between them. Germline V gene data show CDR1 as DFQATT and CDR2 as SNEGSKA (reference sequence). DNA for the CDR3: TGCAGTGCTCGCCGGGTCTACAATGAGCAGTTCTTC. The encoded protein is CSARRVYNEQFF.

This chain connects TRBV5-1 to TRBJ2-7; the match to TRBD1 covers 9 bases. This CDR3 comprises 15 residues. The germline V gene encodes CDR1 SGHRS and CDR2 YFSETQ. V was pared by 1 base and J by 4 bases, with 6 bases of the junction left unmatched. The CDR3 here is CASSLKSGQGYEQYV. CDR3 in DNA: TGCGCCAGCAGCTTGAAATCAGGACAGGGGTACGAGCAGTACGTC.

The V and J genes are TRBV20-1 and TRBJ1-3; 8 bases are a match to TRBD1. Germline V gene sequence: CDR1 DFQATT, CDR2 SNEGSKA (reference sequence). Unmatched junction bases numbered 3, after V lost 4 bases and J lost 4 bases. The CDR3 totals 13 residues. The CDR3: CSATRGQGNTIYF. DNA for the CDR3: TGCAGTGCTACCAGGGGGCAGGGAAACACCATATATTTT.

The chain joins TRBV12-3 or TRBV12-4 to TRBJ2-3; 8 bases match TRBD1. The CDR3 has 14 amino acids. The ends lost 8 bases at V and 1 base at J; junction bases unmatched: 5. The CDR3 is CASRPGGRTDTQYF. The CDR3 nucleotides read TGTGCCAGCCGCCCAGGGGGCCGCACAGATACGCAGTATTTT.

The chain is built from TRBV6-1 and TRBJ2-7, with unresolved D. Trimming removed 0 bases at V and 4 bases at J, with 7 bases between. The CDR3 totals 13 residues. CDR1 is MNHNS, CDR2 SASEGT, per germline. The CDR3 DNA is TGTGCCAGCAGTGAAGCGAACAGTTACGAGCAGTACTTC. This encodes CASSEANSYEQYF.